Listed below are T cell receptor beta chains from one sample, sequenced in a study of CD8 T cells in ankylosing spondylitis. TCRdb reprocessed the 5' RACE reads with MiXCR, giving one entry per CDR3 protein. In the table there are around 770,000 distinct CDR3 sequences, approximately 12% of which are singletons. The sequencing input was blood, either unsorted or a sorted T cell fraction (not recorded which). The receptor set was obtained from a male donor with ankylosing spondylitis. The CDR3 runs from the conserved cysteine through the conserved F or W. The D gene is left open where the match is weak. Size is stated for part of the rows, as once, few or many counts, or as a class when the clone is expanded.

D: .
J: TRBJ1-6
V: TRBV4-3
size: .
DNA: TGCGCCAGCAGCCAGATCCGGGACACCATACCTTTGGATTCACCCCTCCACTTT
CDR3: CASSQIRDTIPLDSPLHF

D: .
J: TRBJ1-4
V: TRBV29-1
size: few
DNA: TGCAGCGTTCTTGAGTCGGAGAATGAAAAACTGTTTTTT
CDR3: CSVLESENEKLFF

D: TRBD1
J: TRBJ2-7
V: TRBV20-1
size: many
DNA: TGCAGTGCCCTGGACAGGGCGAGGCGCTACGAGCAGTACTTC
CDR3: CSALDRARRYEQYF

D: TRBD2
J: TRBJ2-1
V: TRBV11-2
size: .
DNA: TGTGCCAGCAGCTTCGTGGTAGCGGGGCTAAGCTCCTACAATGAGCAGTTCTTC
CDR3: CASSFVVAGLSSYNEQFF

D: TRBD1
J: TRBJ1-4
V: TRBV7-9
size: .
DNA: TGTGCCAGCAGCCCAAGGGGACAGACAACTAATGAAAAACTGTTTTTT
CDR3: CASSPRGQTTNEKLFF

D: .
J: TRBJ2-2
V: TRBV29-1
size: many
DNA: TGCAGCGTTGTAATCGGGCAGACGAACACCGGGGAGCTGTTTTTT
CDR3: CSVVIGQTNTGELFF

D: TRBD1
J: TRBJ2-5
V: TRBV20-1
size: many
DNA: TGCAGTGCTAGACCCAACAGGGGATGGTACCAAGAGACCCAGTACTTC
CDR3: CSARPNRGWYQETQYF

D: .
J: TRBJ2-3
V: TRBV29-1
size: many
DNA: TGCAGCGCGAGACCGACATGGAGCAGCACAGATACGCAGTATTTT
CDR3: CSARPTWSSTDTQYF

D: TRBD2
J: TRBJ2-7
V: TRBV10-3
size: few
DNA: TGTGCCATCAGTGAGTCGATGTTTGGGCGGGAGCGCTACGAGCAGTACTTC
CDR3: CAISESMFGRERYEQYF

D: TRBD1
J: TRBJ1-2
V: TRBV28
size: .
DNA: TGTGCCAGCAGTCGACAGGGTTCCCTCTATGGCTACACCTTC
CDR3: CASSRQGSLYGYTF

D: .
J: TRBJ2-7
V: TRBV20-1
size: few
DNA: TGCAGTGCCCAACGGACCGTGTCCTACGAGCAGTACTTC
CDR3: CSAQRTVSYEQYF

D: .
J: TRBJ2-5
V: TRBV29-1
size: many
DNA: TGCAGCGTTAAACAGCTCCAAGAGACCCAGTACTTC
CDR3: CSVKQLQETQYF

D: .
J: TRBJ2-7
V: TRBV18
size: .
DNA: TGTGCCAGCTCACCATTGAGTTTTGGCCTCTCCTACGAGCAGTACTTC
CDR3: CASSPLSFGLSYEQYF

D: .
J: TRBJ1-5
V: TRBV6-2/TRBV6-3
size: .
DNA: TGTGCCACCCTGGACGGTTTAAAGGGGCTTAATCAGCCCCAGCATTTT
CDR3: CATLDGLKGLNQPQHF

D: .
J: TRBJ2-7
V: TRBV7-2
size: few
DNA: TGTGCCAGCAGACCGTTGGGTCCCGGCGAGCAGTACTTC
CDR3: CASRPLGPGEQYF

D: TRBD2
J: TRBJ2-7
V: TRBV10-3
size: many
DNA: TGTGCCATAAGCGGGAGCCACTCAGGGAACGAGCAGTACTTC
CDR3: CAISGSHSGNEQYF

D: .
J: TRBJ1-1
V: TRBV27
size: .
DNA: TGTGCCAGCAGTTTCAAGGGTGGCGGCACTGAAGCTTTCTTT
CDR3: CASSFKGGGTEAFF

D: .
J: TRBJ2-7
V: TRBV7-8
size: few
DNA: TGTGCCAGCAGCCCGCAACGGACGGTTGGCTACGAGCAGTACTTC
CDR3: CASSPQRTVGYEQYF

D: .
J: TRBJ2-3
V: TRBV20-1
size: few
DNA: TGCAGTGCTAGAGACCCCCTCGACGGGCTCACAGATACGCAGTATTTT
CDR3: CSARDPLDGLTDTQYF

D: .
J: TRBJ2-7
V: TRBV6-1
size: .
DNA: TGTGCCAGCAGTCCCCCCACAGCAGTATACGAGCAGTACTTC
CDR3: CASSPPTAVYEQYF

D: TRBD1
J: TRBJ2-3
V: TRBV20-1
size: .
DNA: TGCAGTGCTAGAGTCCAGGACAGGGTACCAGATACGCAGTATTTT
CDR3: CSARVQDRVPDTQYF

D: .
J: TRBJ2-3
V: TRBV4-3
size: .
DNA: TGCGCCAGCAGCCTTAAACGGGGGACAGATACGCAGTATTTT
CDR3: CASSLKRGTDTQYF

D: .
J: TRBJ2-2
V: TRBV7-2
size: .
DNA: TGTGCCAGCAGCCCCGGCCCCCCCGGGAACACCGGGGAGCTGTTTTTT
CDR3: CASSPGPPGNTGELFF

D: .
J: TRBJ1-5
V: TRBV24-1
size: few
DNA: TGTGCCACCAGTGAAACCGGCCCCACACAGGATCAGCCCCAGCATTTT
CDR3: CATSETGPTQDQPQHF

D: TRBD1
J: TRBJ1-1
V: TRBV29-1
size: few
DNA: TGCAGCGTGGACAGGGGATTTGGGATGAACACTGAAGCTTTCTTT
CDR3: CSVDRGFGMNTEAFF

D: .
J: TRBJ2-7
V: TRBV4-2
size: few
DNA: TGTGCCAGCAGCCAAGGCCAGATCGAGCAGTACTTC
CDR3: CASSQGQIEQYF

D: .
J: TRBJ2-4
V: TRBV15
size: .
DNA: TGTGCCACCAGCAGAGATTGGGGTTTTCAGTACTTC
CDR3: CATSRDWGFQYF

D: TRBD2
J: TRBJ2-1
V: TRBV5-1
size: many
DNA: TGCGCCAGCAGCTTGCCTAGCGGGAGGGCCGGGGAGCAGTTCTTC
CDR3: CASSLPSGRAGEQFF

D: TRBD1
J: TRBJ1-3
V: TRBV29-1
size: many
DNA: TGCAGCGTAGACAGGGGGCAGGTAGACACCATATATTTT
CDR3: CSVDRGQVDTIYF

D: .
J: TRBJ1-3
V: TRBV15
size: .
DNA: TGTGCCACCAGCAGATACATGGGAGGGTCCGGAAACACCATATATTTT
CDR3: CATSRYMGGSGNTIYF

D: .
J: TRBJ2-7
V: TRBV7-9
size: few
DNA: TGTGCCAGCAGCGCGCGGACGGGACCGGCCTACGAGCAGTACTTC
CDR3: CASSARTGPAYEQYF

D: .
J: TRBJ2-5
V: TRBV20-1
size: few
DNA: TGCAGTGCTCCTGTAACAGGAGAGGAGACCCAGTACTTC
CDR3: CSAPVTGEETQYF

D: .
J: TRBJ1-1
V: TRBV29-1
size: .
DNA: TGCAGCATTAGCAGGGGAATCGCTGAAGCTTTCTTT
CDR3: CSISRGIAEAFF

D: .
J: TRBJ1-5
V: TRBV5-1
size: many
DNA: TGCGCCAGCAGCTTGGGGGGCCTAAGTGGGCCCCAGCATTTT
CDR3: CASSLGGLSGPQHF

D: .
J: TRBJ1-6
V: TRBV10-3
size: .
DNA: TGTGCCATCAGTGAGCAACCCCCGGAGATCTATAATTCACCCCTCCACTTT
CDR3: CAISEQPPEIYNSPLHF

D: TRBD1
J: TRBJ2-5
V: TRBV7-2
size: .
DNA: TGTGCCAGCAGCTTAGTGGCGACAGGGGTTTATGAGGAGACCCAGTACTTC
CDR3: CASSLVATGVYEETQYF

D: .
J: TRBJ1-2
V: TRBV6-6
size: few
DNA: TGTGCCAGCCTTTTCCGTCTTTATGGCTACACCTTC
CDR3: CASLFRLYGYTF

D: .
J: TRBJ2-7
V: TRBV27
size: .
DNA: TGTGCCAGCAATGAGATAGGCGAGCAGTACTTC
CDR3: CASNEIGEQYF

D: TRBD2
J: TRBJ2-1
V: TRBV5-1
size: .
DNA: TGCGCCAGCAGCGTTGGGGGAGGGTACGACAATGAGCAGTTCTTC
CDR3: CASSVGGGYDNEQFF

D: TRBD1
J: TRBJ1-4
V: TRBV19
size: .
DNA: TGTGCCAGTAGTCGCGGGACAGTGAAGTTTTTT
CDR3: CASSRGTVKFF

D: .
J: TRBJ2-5
V: TRBV6-1
size: .
DNA: TGTGCCAGCAGATCGGAGGGCCGGGAGACCCAGTACTTC
CDR3: CASRSEGRETQYF

D: TRBD2
J: TRBJ2-2
V: TRBV20-1
size: .
DNA: TGCAGTGCTAGAGATAGACTAGCGGGTAACACCGGGGAGCTGTTTTTT
CDR3: CSARDRLAGNTGELFF

D: .
J: TRBJ1-3
V: TRBV12-3/TRBV12-4
size: once
DNA: TGTGCCAGCAGTTTAGAGACGCATAGCTCTGGAAACACCATATATTTT
CDR3: CASSLETHSSGNTIYF

D: TRBD1
J: TRBJ2-6
V: TRBV5-1
size: few
DNA: TGCGCCAGCAGCTTTGAGGTCGGGAAGGGGGCGACTGGGGCCAACGTCCTGACTTTC
CDR3: CASSFEVGKGATGANVLTF

D: .
J: TRBJ2-1
V: TRBV12-3/TRBV12-4
size: few
DNA: TGTGCCAGCAGTTATTTGTATGAGCAGTTCTTC
CDR3: CASSYLYEQFF

D: .
J: TRBJ2-3
V: TRBV20-1
size: .
DNA: TGCAGTGCTAACCACAACCCCACAGATACGCAGTATTTT
CDR3: CSANHNPTDTQYF

D: .
J: TRBJ1-2
V: TRBV20-1
size: many
DNA: TGCAGTGCTAGAATGGGGGGCTATCACTATGGCTACACCTTC
CDR3: CSARMGGYHYGYTF

D: TRBD2
J: TRBJ2-2
V: TRBV5-1
size: few
DNA: TGCGCCAGCAGCTTAACTAGCGGGGCAGGATTCACCGGGGAGCTGTTTTTT
CDR3: CASSLTSGAGFTGELFF

D: .
J: TRBJ2-1
V: TRBV28
size: .
DNA: TGTGCCAGCATTCTGGGGGCAGGGGGGCCCTACAATGAGCAGTTCTTC
CDR3: CASILGAGGPYNEQFF

D: .
J: TRBJ2-5
V: TRBV10-3
size: .
DNA: TGTGCCATCAGTGAGTTAACAGGTCAGGAGACCCAGTACTTC
CDR3: CAISELTGQETQYF

D: .
J: TRBJ2-7
V: TRBV7-2
size: few
DNA: TGTGCCAGCAGCTTACTCAGGGACGGGCGGGGCTACGAGCAGTACTTC
CDR3: CASSLLRDGRGYEQYF

D: TRBD1
J: TRBJ1-2
V: TRBV6-5
size: few
DNA: TGTGCCAGCAGTTACTCGACAGGGGGAAAACACAACTATGGCTACACCTTC
CDR3: CASSYSTGGKHNYGYTF